This T cell receptor beta chain was captured by sequencing in a study of blood T cell repertoires in COVID-19. About the research overall: The United States, Italy and Spain were the sources of the acute and convalescent COVID-19 samples. PBMCs, B-cell-depleted T cells, or T cells provided the cDNA or gDNA that made up the material.

The authors' processing: Estimates of nucleated cell counts were drawn from the amplification of reference gene primers. Method: immunoSEQ multiplex PCR; TCRdb's copy keeps in-frame clones and lacks some. V and J calls and clone size are those listed in that table; D and trimming were worked out from the DNA. The table has 150,000 or so clones, around 83% seen once; the top ten hold approximately 13%. J gave up 7 bases and V 10 bases, and 7 bases lay outside the gene matches. Per the germline V gene, CDR1 is MDHEN and CDR2 is SYDVKM. The CDR3 loop spans 12 amino acids. The gene calls are TRBV28 and TRBJ1-1, with 9 positions matching TRBD1. The TCR comes from a man aged 65 to 79 who had recovered from COVID-19. Sequenced material: peripheral blood. CDR3 region: CATVTGGLEAFF. DNA for the CDR3: TGTGCCACCGTGACAGGGGGACTTGAAGCTTTCTTT.